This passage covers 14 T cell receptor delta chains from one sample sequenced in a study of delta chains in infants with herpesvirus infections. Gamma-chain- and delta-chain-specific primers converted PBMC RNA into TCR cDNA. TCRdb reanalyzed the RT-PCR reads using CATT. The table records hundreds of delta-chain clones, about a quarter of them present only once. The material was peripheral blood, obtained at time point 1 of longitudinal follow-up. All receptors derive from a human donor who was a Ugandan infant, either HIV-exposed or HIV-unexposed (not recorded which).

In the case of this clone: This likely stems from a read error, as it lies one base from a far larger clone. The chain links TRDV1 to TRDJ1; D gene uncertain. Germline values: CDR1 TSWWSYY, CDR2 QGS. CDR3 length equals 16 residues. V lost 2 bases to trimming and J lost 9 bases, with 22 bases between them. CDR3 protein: CALGEKGLLSTAQLIF. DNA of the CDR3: TGTGCTCTTGGGGAAAAGGGGTTACTGTCGACAGCACAACTCATCTTT.

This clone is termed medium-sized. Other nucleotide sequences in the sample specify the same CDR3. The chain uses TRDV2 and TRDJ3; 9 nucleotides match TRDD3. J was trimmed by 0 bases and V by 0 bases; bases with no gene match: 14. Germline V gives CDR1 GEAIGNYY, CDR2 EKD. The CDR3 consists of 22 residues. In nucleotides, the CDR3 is TGTGCCTGTGACACCGTGGGTGTACTGGGGGACCTTAACTCCTGGGACACCCGACAGATGTTTTTC. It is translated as CACDTVGVLGDLNSWDTRQMFF.

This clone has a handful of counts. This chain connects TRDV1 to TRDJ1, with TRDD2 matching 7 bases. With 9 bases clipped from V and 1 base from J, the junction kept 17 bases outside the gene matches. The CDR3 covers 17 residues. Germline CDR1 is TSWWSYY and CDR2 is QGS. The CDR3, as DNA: TGTGCTCTCCATCCACGAAGGCCTTCCTTGCCCACCGATAAACTCATCTTT. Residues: CALHPRRPSLPTDKLIF.

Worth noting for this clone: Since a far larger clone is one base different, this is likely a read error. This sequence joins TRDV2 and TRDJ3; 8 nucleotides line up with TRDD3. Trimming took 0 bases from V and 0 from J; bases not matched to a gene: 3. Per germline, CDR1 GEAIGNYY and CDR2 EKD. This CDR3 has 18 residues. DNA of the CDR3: TGTGCCTGTGACACCGAGGGATACGACTCCTGGGACACCCGACAGATGTTTTTC. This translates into CACDTEGYDSWDTRQMFF.

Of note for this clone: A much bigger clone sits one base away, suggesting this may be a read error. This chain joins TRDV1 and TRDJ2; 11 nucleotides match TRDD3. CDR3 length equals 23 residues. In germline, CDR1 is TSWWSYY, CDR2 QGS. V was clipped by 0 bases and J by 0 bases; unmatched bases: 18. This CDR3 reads CALGELGPGEPGGYMALTAQLFF. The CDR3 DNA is TGTGCTCTTGGGGAACTTGGGCCGGGAGAACCTGGGGGATACATGGCTTTGACAGCACAACTCTTCTTT.

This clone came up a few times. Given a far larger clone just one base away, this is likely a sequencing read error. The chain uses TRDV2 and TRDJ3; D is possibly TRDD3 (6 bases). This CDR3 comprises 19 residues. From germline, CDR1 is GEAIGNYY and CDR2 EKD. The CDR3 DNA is TGTGCCTGTGACACGGTCAGGGGGGGAAGAAGCTGGGACCCCCGACAGATGTTTTTC. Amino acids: CACDTVRGGRSWDPRQMFF.

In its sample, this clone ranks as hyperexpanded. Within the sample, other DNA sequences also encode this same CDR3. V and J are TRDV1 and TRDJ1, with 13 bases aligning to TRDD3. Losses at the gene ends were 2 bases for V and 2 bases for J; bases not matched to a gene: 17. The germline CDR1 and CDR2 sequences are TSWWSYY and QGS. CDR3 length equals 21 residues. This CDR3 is CALGEDLLQRTGGYETDKLIF. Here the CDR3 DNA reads TGTGCTCTTGGGGAAGACCTCCTACAACGTACTGGGGGATACGAGACCGATAAACTCATCTTT.

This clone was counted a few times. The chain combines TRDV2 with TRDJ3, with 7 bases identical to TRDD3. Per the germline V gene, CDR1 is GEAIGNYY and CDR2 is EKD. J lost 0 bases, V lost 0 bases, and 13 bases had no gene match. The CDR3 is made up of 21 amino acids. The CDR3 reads CACDTAWGASPSSWDTRQMFF. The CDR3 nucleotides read TGTGCCTGTGACACCGCCTGGGGGGCCTCCCCTAGCTCCTGGGACACCCGACAGATGTTTTTC.

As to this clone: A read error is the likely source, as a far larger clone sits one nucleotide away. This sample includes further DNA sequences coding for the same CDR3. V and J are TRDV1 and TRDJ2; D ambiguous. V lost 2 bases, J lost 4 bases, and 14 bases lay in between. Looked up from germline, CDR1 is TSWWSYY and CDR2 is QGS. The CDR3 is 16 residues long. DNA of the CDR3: TGTGCTCTTGGGGAAAAAGGGTTACTGTCGACAGCACAACTCTTCTTT. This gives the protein CALGEKGLLSTAQLFF.

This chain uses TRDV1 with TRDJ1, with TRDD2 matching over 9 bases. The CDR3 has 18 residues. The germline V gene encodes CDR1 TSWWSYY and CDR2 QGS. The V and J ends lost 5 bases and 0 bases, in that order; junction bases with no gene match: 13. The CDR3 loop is CALGPSYKVGDHTDKLIF. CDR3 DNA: TGTGCTCTTGGGCCTTCCTACAAGGTTGGGGATCACACCGATAAACTCATCTTT.

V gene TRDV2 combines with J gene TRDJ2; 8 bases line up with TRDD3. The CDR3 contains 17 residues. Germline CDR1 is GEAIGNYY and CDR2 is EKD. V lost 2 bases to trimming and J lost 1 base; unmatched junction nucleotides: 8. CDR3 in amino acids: CACDRLGDPYLTAQLFF. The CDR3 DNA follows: TGTGCCTGTGACAGATTGGGGGATCCTTATTTGACAGCACAACTCTTCTTT.

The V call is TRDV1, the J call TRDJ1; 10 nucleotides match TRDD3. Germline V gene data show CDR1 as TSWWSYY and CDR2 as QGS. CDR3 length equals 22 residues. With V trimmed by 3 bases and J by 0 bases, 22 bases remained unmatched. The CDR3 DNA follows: TGTGCTCTTGGGGACCAAATCTATATGCCTCTACTGGGGGATGTGTACACCGATAAACTCATCTTT. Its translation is CALGDQIYMPLLGDVYTDKLIF.

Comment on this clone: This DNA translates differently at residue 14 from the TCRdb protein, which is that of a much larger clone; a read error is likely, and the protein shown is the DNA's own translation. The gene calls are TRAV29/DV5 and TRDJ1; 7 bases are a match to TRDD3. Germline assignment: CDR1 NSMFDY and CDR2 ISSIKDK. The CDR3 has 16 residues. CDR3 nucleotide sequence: TGTGCAGCAAGTAAAGGGGGATCCCCAAGACCCGATAAAATCATCTTT. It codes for CAASKGGSPRPDKIIF.

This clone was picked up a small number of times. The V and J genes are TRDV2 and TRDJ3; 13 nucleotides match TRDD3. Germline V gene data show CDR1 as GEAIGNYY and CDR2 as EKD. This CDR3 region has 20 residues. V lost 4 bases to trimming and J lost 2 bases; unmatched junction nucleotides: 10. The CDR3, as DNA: TGTGCCTGTGATCGTACTGGGGGATACGGTTGGACCTGGGACACCCGACAGATGTTTTTC. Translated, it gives CACDRTGGYGWTWDTRQMFF.